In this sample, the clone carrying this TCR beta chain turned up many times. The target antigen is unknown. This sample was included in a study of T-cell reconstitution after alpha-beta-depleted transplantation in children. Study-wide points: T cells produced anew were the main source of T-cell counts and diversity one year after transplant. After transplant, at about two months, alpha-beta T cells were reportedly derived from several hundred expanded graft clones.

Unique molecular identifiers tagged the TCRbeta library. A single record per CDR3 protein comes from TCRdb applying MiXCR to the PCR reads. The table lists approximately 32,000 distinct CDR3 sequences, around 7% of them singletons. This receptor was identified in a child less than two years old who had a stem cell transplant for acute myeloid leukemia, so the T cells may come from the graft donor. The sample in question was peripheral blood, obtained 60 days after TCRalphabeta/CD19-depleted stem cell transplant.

CDR3 residues: CASSLRMFGALHF. In nucleotides, the CDR3 is TGTGCCAGCAGCCTCCGGATGTTTGGGGCCCTCCACTTT. The chain recombines TRBV7-2 with TRBJ1-6; unclear D gene. V gave up 5 bases and J gave up 14 bases, with 16 bases separating them. Germline CDR1 reads SGHTA; CDR2 reads FQGNSA. This CDR3 contains 13 residues. The complete variable domain, with remaining parts taken from reference TRBV7-2 and TRBJ1-6, reads GAGVSQSPSNKVTEKGKDVELRCDPISGHTALYWYRQSLGQGLEFLIYFQGNSAPDKSGLPSDRFSAERTGGSVSTLTIQRTQQEDSAVYLCASSLRMFGALHFGNGTRLTVT.